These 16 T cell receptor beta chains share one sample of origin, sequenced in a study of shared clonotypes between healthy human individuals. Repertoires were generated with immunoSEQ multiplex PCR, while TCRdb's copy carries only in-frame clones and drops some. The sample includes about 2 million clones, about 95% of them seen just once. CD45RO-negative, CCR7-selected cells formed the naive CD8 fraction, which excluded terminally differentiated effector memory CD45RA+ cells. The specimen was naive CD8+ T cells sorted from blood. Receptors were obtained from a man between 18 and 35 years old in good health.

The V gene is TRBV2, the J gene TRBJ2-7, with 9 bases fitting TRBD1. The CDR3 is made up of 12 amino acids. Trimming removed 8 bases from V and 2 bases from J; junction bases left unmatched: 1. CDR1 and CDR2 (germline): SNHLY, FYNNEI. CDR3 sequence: CASRDRAYEQYF. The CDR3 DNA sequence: TGTGCCAGCCGGGACAGGGCCTACGAGCAGTACTTC.

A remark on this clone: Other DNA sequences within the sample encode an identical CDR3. CDR3 DNA: TGTGCCAGCAGTTTAGGGCAGGGGGTGGGCGAGCAGTACTTC. Its translation: CASSLGQGVGEQYF. The J gene is TRBJ2-7, the V gene TRBV27; TRBD1 matches at 7 bases. Trimming at V came to 2 bases and at J to 6 bases, leaving 7 bases not matched to a gene. Looked up from germline, CDR1 is MNHEY and CDR2 is SMNVEV (reference sequence). The length of the CDR3 is 14 residues.

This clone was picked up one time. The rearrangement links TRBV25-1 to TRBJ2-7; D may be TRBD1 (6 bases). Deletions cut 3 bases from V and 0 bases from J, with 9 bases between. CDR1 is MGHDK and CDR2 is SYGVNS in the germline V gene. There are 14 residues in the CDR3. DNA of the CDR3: TGTGCCAGCAGTGATGAAGGGGGCTCCTACGAGCAGTACTTC. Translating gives CASSDEGGSYEQYF.

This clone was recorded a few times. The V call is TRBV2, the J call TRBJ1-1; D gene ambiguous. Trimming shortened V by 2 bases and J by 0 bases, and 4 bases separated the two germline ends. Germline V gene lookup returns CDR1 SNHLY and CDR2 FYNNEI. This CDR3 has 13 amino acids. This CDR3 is CASSEWMNTEAFF. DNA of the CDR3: TGTGCCAGCAGTGAATGGATGAACACTGAAGCTTTCTTT.

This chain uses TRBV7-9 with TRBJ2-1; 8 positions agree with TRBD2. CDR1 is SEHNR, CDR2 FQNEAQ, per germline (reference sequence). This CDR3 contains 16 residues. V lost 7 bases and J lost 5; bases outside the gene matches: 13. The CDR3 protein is CASIPGSGSWDNEQFF. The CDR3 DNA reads TGTGCCAGCATCCCTGGGAGCGGGAGTTGGGACAATGAGCAGTTCTTC.

CDR3 protein: CASSGGDFDDGYTF. The DNA for the CDR3 is TGCGCCAGCAGTGGGGGGGATTTCGACGATGGCTACACCTTC. This chain connects TRBV10-2 to TRBJ1-2; D may be TRBD1 (5 bases). CDR1 and CDR2 from the germline V gene are WSHSY and SAAADI. The CDR3 covers 14 residues. Trimming pared 4 bases from V and 6 bases from J, leaving 15 bases between.

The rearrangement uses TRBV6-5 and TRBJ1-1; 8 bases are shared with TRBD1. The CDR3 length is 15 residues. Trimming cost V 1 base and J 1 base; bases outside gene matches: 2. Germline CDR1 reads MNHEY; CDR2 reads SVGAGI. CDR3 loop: CASSYYQGANTEAFF. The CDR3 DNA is TGTGCCAGCAGTTACTATCAGGGGGCGAACACTGAAGCTTTCTTT.

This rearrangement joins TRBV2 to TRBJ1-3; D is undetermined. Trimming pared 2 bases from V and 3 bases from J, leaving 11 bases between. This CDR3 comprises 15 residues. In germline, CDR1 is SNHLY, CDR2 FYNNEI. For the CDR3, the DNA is TGTGCCAGCAGTGAATCAGCGGGGATTGGAAACACCATATATTTT. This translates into CASSESAGIGNTIYF.

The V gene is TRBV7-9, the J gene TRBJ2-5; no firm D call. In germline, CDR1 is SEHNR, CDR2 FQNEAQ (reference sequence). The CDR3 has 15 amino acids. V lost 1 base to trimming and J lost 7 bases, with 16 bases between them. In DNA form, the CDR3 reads TGTGCCAGCAGCTTAGTTGGGGAATTGGATATGACCCAGTACTTC. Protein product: CASSLVGELDMTQYF. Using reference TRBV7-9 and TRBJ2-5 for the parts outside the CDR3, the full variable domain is DTGVSQNPRHKITKRGQNVTFRCDPISEHNRLYWYRQTLGQGPEFLTYFQNEAQLEKSRLLSDRFSAERPKGSFSTLEIQRTEQGDSAMYLCASSLVGELDMTQYFGPGTRLLVL.

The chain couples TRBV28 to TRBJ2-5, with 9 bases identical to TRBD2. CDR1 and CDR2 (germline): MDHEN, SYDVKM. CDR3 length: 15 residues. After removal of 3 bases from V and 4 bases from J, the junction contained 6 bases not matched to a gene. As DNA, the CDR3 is TGTGCCAGCAGTTTCTCTGGCGGGAGGGGAGAGACCCAGTACTTC. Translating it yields CASSFSGGRGETQYF.

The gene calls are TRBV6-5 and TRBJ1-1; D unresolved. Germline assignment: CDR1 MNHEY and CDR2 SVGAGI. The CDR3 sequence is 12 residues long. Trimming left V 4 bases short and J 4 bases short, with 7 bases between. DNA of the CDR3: TGTGCCAGCAGTTCCAGAGCCACTGAAGCTTTCTTT. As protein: CASSSRATEAFF.

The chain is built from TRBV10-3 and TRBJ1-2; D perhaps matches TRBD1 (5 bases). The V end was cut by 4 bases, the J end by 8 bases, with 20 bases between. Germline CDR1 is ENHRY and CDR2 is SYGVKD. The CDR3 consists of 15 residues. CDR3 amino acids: CAISGSQGGIRGYTF. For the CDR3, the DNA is TGTGCCATCAGTGGATCGCAGGGTGGCATAAGGGGCTACACCTTC.

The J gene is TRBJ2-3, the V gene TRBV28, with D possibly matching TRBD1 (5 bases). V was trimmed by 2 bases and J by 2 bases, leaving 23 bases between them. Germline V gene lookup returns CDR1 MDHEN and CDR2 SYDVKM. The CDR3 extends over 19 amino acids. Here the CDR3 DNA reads TGTGCCAGCAGTTTAGGACCTAACCCTGGACACCTAAACACAGATACGCAGTATTTT. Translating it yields CASSLGPNPGHLNTDTQYF.

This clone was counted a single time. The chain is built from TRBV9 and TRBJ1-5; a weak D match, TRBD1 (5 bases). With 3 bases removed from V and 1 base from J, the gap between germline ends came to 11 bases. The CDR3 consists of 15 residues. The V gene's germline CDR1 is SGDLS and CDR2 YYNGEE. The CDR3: CASSAYRDSNQPQHF. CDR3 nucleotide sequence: TGTGCCAGCAGCGCCTACCGGGACAGCAATCAGCCCCAGCATTTT.

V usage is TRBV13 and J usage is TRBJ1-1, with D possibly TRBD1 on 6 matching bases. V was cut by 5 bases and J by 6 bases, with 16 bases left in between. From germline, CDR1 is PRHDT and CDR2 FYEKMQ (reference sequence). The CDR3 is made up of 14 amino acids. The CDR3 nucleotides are TGTGCCAGCAGCCACCGGGACATAGGGCCTGAAGCTTTCTTT. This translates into CASSHRDIGPEAFF.

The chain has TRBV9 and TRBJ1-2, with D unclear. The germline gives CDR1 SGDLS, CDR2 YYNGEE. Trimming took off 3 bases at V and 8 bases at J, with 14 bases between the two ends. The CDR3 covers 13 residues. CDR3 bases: TGTGCCAGCAGCGGCCTAGAGTCGGGCGGCTACACCTTC. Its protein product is CASSGLESGGYTF.